A selection of T cell receptor beta chains follows, all from one sample in a study of spatial heterogeneity in lung cancer. TCRdb re-derived calls from the 5' RACE reads in MiXCR, one entry per CDR3 protein. Of 10,000 or so distinct CDR3 sequences listed, 7.5% to 9.5% are singletons. This sample comprised lung tumor tissue, obtained at surgery. The source of these receptors is a female donor with early-stage non-small cell lung cancer. CDR3s include the opening cysteine and the closing phenylalanine or tryptophan. Fields, in order: V gene, J gene, D gene, clone size, CDR3 DNA, CDR3 protein. The D gene is left open where the match is weak. Clone sizes are given selectively: once, few, many, or a class where the clone is expanded.

>TRBV5-4|TRBJ1-2|NA|NA
TGTGCCAGCAGCTCAGGGCGTGGCTACACCTTC
CASSSGRGYTF
>TRBV15|TRBJ2-2|NA|large
TGTGCCACCAGCGTAACAGGAGACGGGGAGCTGTTTTTT
CATSVTGDGELFF
>TRBV7-8|TRBJ2-3|NA|NA
TGTGCCAGCAGCCCCGCACAGCTCACAGATACGCAGTATTTT
CASSPAQLTDTQYF
>TRBV6-1|TRBJ2-5|NA|few
TGTGCCAGCAGTGACGGCACTAGCAGGTTGGAGACCCAGTACTTC
CASSDGTSRLETQYF
>TRBV7-9|TRBJ2-7|NA|medium-sized
TGTGCCAGCAGCTTAGGTAGCGGGACAGCCTACGAGCAGTACTTC
CASSLGSGTAYEQYF
>TRBV11-2|TRBJ1-4|NA|many
TGTGCCAGCAGCTGGAAGGTGGTGGGGGAAAAACTGTTTTTT
CASSWKVVGEKLFF
>TRBV12-3/TRBV12-4|TRBJ2-7|NA|many
TGTGCCAGCAGTTTCGGGCCGGGATTCTACGAGCAGTACTTC
CASSFGPGFYEQYF
>TRBV6-5|TRBJ2-1|NA|many
TGTGCCAGCAGTTCTAAGAGCAATGAGCAGTTCTTC
CASSSKSNEQFF
>TRBV19|TRBJ2-2|TRBD2|NA
TGTGCCAGTAGTGTGCTAGCGGGGAACGCGAACACCGGGGAGCTGTTTTTT
CASSVLAGNANTGELFF
>TRBV4-2|TRBJ1-2|NA|many
TGTGCCAGCAGCCCCGAGCAGGGTAACTATGGCTACACCTTC
CASSPEQGNYGYTF
>TRBV7-3|TRBJ2-7|TRBD2|few
TGTGCCAGCAGCTTAACTTTAGCGGGACCCTACGAGCAGTACTTC
CASSLTLAGPYEQYF
>TRBV28|TRBJ2-2|NA|NA
TGTGCCAGCAGTTGGGCCCCGACCACCGGGGAGCTGTTTTTT
CASSWAPTTGELFF
>TRBV7-2|TRBJ1-6|NA|few
TGTGCCAGCAGCTCCAGCGGACAGTCCCTCCACTTT
CASSSSGQSLHF
>TRBV18|TRBJ1-4|NA|NA
TGTGCCAGCTCACCAAACCCAGAGGGTCTGGGGAAACTGTTTTTT
CASSPNPEGLGKLFF
>TRBV24-1|TRBJ1-5|NA|medium-sized
TGTGCCACCAGTGATTTAAACAGGAATCAGCCCCAGCATTTT
CATSDLNRNQPQHF
>TRBV12-3/TRBV12-4|TRBJ2-5|NA|NA
TGTGCCAGCAAGGACAACAACCGGGAGACCCAGTACTTC
CASKDNNRETQYF
>TRBV2|TRBJ2-5|TRBD2|many
TGTGCCAGCAGCCCGCGACTAGCTAGAGAGACCCAGTACTTC
CASSPRLARETQYF
>TRBV18|TRBJ1-3|NA|NA
TGTGCCAGCTCACCAACGGGGGCTGGAAACACCATATATTTT
CASSPTGAGNTIYF
>TRBV20-1|TRBJ2-2|NA|many
TGCAGTGCTAGACCCGCAAAGGCGTCCCCCGGGGAGCTGTTTTTT
CSARPAKASPGELFF
>TRBV18|TRBJ1-5|TRBD1|many
TGTGCCAGCTCACCCAATGCGGCCAGGGTCACAGGGGACAATCAGCCCCAGCATTTT
CASSPNAARVTGDNQPQHF
>TRBV19|TRBJ2-2|NA|medium-sized
TGTGCCAGTTCTCTAGCCAGCACCGGGGAGCTGTTTTTT
CASSLASTGELFF
>TRBV20-1|TRBJ2-2|NA|few
TGCAGTGCTAGAGGACAGAGGAACACCGGGGAGCTGTTTTTT
CSARGQRNTGELFF
>TRBV2|TRBJ2-1|NA|NA
TGTGCCAGAGGGGTACCGAGCTCCTACAATGAGCAGTTCTTC
CARGVPSSYNEQFF
>TRBV5-1|TRBJ2-7|TRBD2|NA
TGCGCCAGCAGCCGTTCTAGCGGGGGGGCCCCCTACGAGCAGTACTTC
CASSRSSGGAPYEQYF
>TRBV20-1|TRBJ2-1|NA|few
TGCAGTGCTAATCGGTGGGACGGCTACAATGAGCAGTTCTTC
CSANRWDGYNEQFF
>TRBV7-9|TRBJ1-6|NA|many
TGTGCCAGCAGCGGGAGGGGAGGATCAAATTCACCCCTCCACTTT
CASSGRGGSNSPLHF
>TRBV9|TRBJ1-2|NA|many
TGTGCCAGCAGCGTAGTCGGAGACGGAGAGAAGCACACCTTC
CASSVVGDGEKHTF
>TRBV2|TRBJ2-1|TRBD1|many
TGTGCCAGCAGTGAAGCCCCCGGACAGGGCGCTGCCACCTCCTACAATGAGCAGTTCTTC
CASSEAPGQGAATSYNEQFF
>TRBV9|TRBJ2-1|NA|many
TGTGCCAGCAGCGTCAAGACAGCACTAGGGGTCAATGAGCAGTTCTTC
CASSVKTALGVNEQFF
>TRBV20-1|TRBJ2-3|NA|medium-sized
TGCAGTGCTAGAGATCCTGGGGCAACTAGCACAGATACGCAGTATTTT
CSARDPGATSTDTQYF
>TRBV5-1|TRBJ1-6|NA|few
TGCGCCAGCAGCTTGGATCAGGGCAGGTCACCCCTCCACTTT
CASSLDQGRSPLHF
>TRBV6-6|TRBJ1-1|NA|many
TGTGCCAGCAGTTTATTTCCGGTGGCTTTCTTT
CASSLFPVAFF
>TRBV20-1|TRBJ2-1|NA|many
TGCAGTGCTAGAGTTACGGGGCTACCCCACAATGAGCAGTTCTTC
CSARVTGLPHNEQFF
>TRBV5-4|TRBJ1-2|TRBD1|many
TGTGCCAGCACTTTGAGGACAGGGCTCAACTATGGCTACACCTTC
CASTLRTGLNYGYTF
>TRBV6-5|TRBJ2-3|TRBD2|many
TGTGCCAGCAGTTACTCTGCCAGCGGGGGGACAGATACGCAGTATTTT
CASSYSASGGTDTQYF
>TRBV29-1|TRBJ2-7|NA|many
TGCAGCGTTGAATTCCCCCCCGAGCAGTACTTC
CSVEFPPEQYF
>TRBV3-1|TRBJ2-3|NA|few
TGTGCCAGCAACCAAGTCTCCAGAGGAGGGCCTAGCACAGATACGCAGTATTTT
CASNQVSRGGPSTDTQYF
>TRBV20-1|TRBJ1-5|NA|NA
TGCAGTGCTAGAGTCTTTCAGGGACGGGGCAATCAGCCCCAGCATTTT
CSARVFQGRGNQPQHF
>TRBV27|TRBJ2-7|NA|NA
TGTGCCAGCAGTTCGGCTAGCAAGTACGAGCAGTACTTC
CASSSASKYEQYF
>TRBV11-2|TRBJ2-5|NA|many
TGTGCCAGCAGCTTAACAATAGAGACCCAGTACTTC
CASSLTIETQYF
>TRBV29-1|TRBJ1-1|NA|many
TGCAGCGGAGTCGACCGGAACACTGAAGCTTTCTTT
CSGVDRNTEAFF
>TRBV19|TRBJ2-6|NA|NA
TGTGCCAGTAACCACCTTATCTCTGGGGCCAACGTCCTGACTTTC
CASNHLISGANVLTF
>TRBV6-5|TRBJ2-7|TRBD2|NA
TGTGCCAGCAGTTCGACCCCCCGAGGAGTAGCGGGGGCCTACGAGCAGTACTTC
CASSSTPRGVAGAYEQYF
>TRBV18|TRBJ1-4|NA|medium-sized
TGTGCCAGCTCACACCACGAGATCTCAACTAATGAAAAACTGTTTTTT
CASSHHEISTNEKLFF
>TRBV30|TRBJ2-3|NA|NA
TGTGCCTGGAGTTTCTCCGGGAATGCTGGGGATACGCAGTATTTT
CAWSFSGNAGDTQYF
>TRBV7-2|TRBJ2-1|TRBD2|many
TGTGCCAGCAGTTCTCGGGGGGAGCCTTACAATGAGCAGTTCTTC
CASSSRGEPYNEQFF
>TRBV11-2|TRBJ2-2|TRBD2|many
TGTGCCAGCAGCAAACTAGCGGGGGGAGGCACCGGGGAGCTGTTTTTT
CASSKLAGGGTGELFF
>TRBV7-2|TRBJ2-5|NA|NA
TGTGCCAGCAGCTTTAATCGCGGCAAGGAGACCCAGTACTTC
CASSFNRGKETQYF
>TRBV2|TRBJ2-3|TRBD2|many
TGTGCCAGAGGGGGTAGCGGGGGCACAGATACGCAGTATTTT
CARGGSGGTDTQYF
>TRBV12-3/TRBV12-4|TRBJ2-5|NA|NA
TGTGCCAGCAGTCGGAGGGGTGAGGAGACCCAGTACTTC
CASSRRGEETQYF
>TRBV6-5|TRBJ1-6|TRBD1|many
TGTGCCAGCAGTTCCCAGGGGGCTAATTCACCCCTCCACTTT
CASSSQGANSPLHF
>TRBV20-1|TRBJ2-7|TRBD1|NA
TGCAGTGCTAGAGATCCACAGGGGACCTACGAGCAGTACTTC
CSARDPQGTYEQYF
>TRBV6-6|TRBJ1-5|TRBD1|many
TGTGCCAGCAGTTACCGAGCCAGGGGGCGAACCAATCAGCCCCAGCATTTT
CASSYRARGRTNQPQHF